Each of the 7 T cell receptor beta chains below was sequenced from the same sample in a study of shared clonotypes between healthy human individuals (dated by TCRdb to the early 2020s). Libraries came from the immunoSEQ multiplex PCR assay. Imported from immuneACCESS, the table was reduced by TCRdb to in-frame sequences with V and J called. These copies leave out some clones; in studies compared against another copy, an unresolved V gene accounts for under half, and the cause of the remainder is not known. The sample yields roughly 700,000 clones; roughly 70% were counted once. The biggest ten clones account for approximately 1.8% of the sample. Sequencing used memory CD4+ T cells sorted from blood. The label giving this sample's cell subset or site can be read as: CD45RA-negative fraction. All receptors derive from a woman in her twenties or thirties in good health.

This clone was seen a few times. The rearrangement links TRBV5-1 to TRBJ1-4; 9 bases map to TRBD1. Unmatched junction bases numbered 1, after V lost 4 bases and J lost 0 bases. The length of the CDR3 is 15 residues. Looked up from germline, CDR1 is SGHRS and CDR2 is YFSETQ. CDR3 sequence reads: CASSGQGTTNEKLFF. DNA for the CDR3: TGCGCCAGCAGCGGACAGGGGACAACTAATGAAAAACTGTTTTTT.

The chain joins TRBV27 to TRBJ1-2, with 9 bases aligning to TRBD1. The germline V gene has CDR1 MNHEY and CDR2 SMNVEV (reference sequence). Germline trimming cut 1 base from V and 8 bases from J; bases unmatched to any gene: 2. This CDR3 has 13 amino acids. The CDR3 protein is CASSLWDREGYTF. CDR3 DNA: TGTGCCAGCAGTTTATGGGACAGGGAGGGCTACACCTTC.

The J gene is TRBJ1-1, the V gene TRBV28; weak D call: TRBD1 (6 bases). In germline, CDR1 is MDHEN, CDR2 SYDVKM. This CDR3 region has 18 residues. Deletions cut 3 bases from V and 5 bases from J, with 25 bases between. The CDR3 loop is CASSLVSHVAAGATEAFF. CDR3 nucleotides: TGTGCCAGCAGTTTGGTCAGTCACGTGGCCGCAGGGGCTACTGAAGCTTTCTTT. The full variable domain, completed using reference TRBV28 and TRBJ1-1, is DVKVTQSSRYLVKRTGEKVFLECVQDMDHENMFWYRQDPGLGLRLIYFSYDVKMKEKGDIPEGYSVSREKKERFSLILESASTNQTSMYLCASSLVSHVAAGATEAFFGQGTRLTVV.

The chain couples TRBV19 to TRBJ2-1; 7 nucleotides align to TRBD2. This CDR3 is built from 19 residues. Germline V lookup: CDR1 LNHDA, CDR2 SQIVND (reference sequence). The ends lost 3 bases at V and 9 bases at J; junction bases unmatched: 23. CDR3 in DNA: TGTGCCAGTAGTATTATTGGGGCCTATGAGGGAGGGCCGAGGGGTGAGCAGTTCTTC. Translated, it gives CASSIIGAYEGGPRGEQFF.

This clone has more than one count but fewer than ten. The rearrangement uses TRBV21-1 and TRBJ2-7; the table's D call, TRBD2, was not checked against the DNA. TRBV21-1 is given as a pseudogene. This CDR3 has 15 amino acids. The CDR3 region is CASTKATSLSHEQYF. As DNA, the CDR3 is TGTGCCAGCACCAAAGCGACTAGCTTGAGCCACGAGCAGTACTTC.

As to this clone: Other DNA sequences in this sample translate to the same CDR3. The genes are TRBV5-1 and TRBJ2-2; D might be TRBD1 or TRBD2, each matching 5 bases. CDR3 length equals 14 residues. V lost 4 bases and J lost 7, with 14 bases in between. The germline V gene has CDR1 SGHRS and CDR2 YFSETQ. The DNA for the CDR3 is TGCGCCAGCAGCGGAGGACAAGAGGGCGGGGAGCTGTTTTTT. Protein: CASSGGQEGGELFF.

The chain joins TRBV7-8 to TRBJ2-7; D assignment may be TRBD1 or TRBD2 (7 bases each). The CDR3 runs 15 residues. The V end was cut by 6 bases, the J end by 4 bases, with 19 bases between. The germline gives CDR1 SGHVS, CDR2 FQNEAQ. CDR3 amino acids: CASRRAGQRLYEQYF. In DNA, the CDR3 is TGTGCCAGCAGACGAGCGGGACAGAGACTTTACGAGCAGTACTTC.